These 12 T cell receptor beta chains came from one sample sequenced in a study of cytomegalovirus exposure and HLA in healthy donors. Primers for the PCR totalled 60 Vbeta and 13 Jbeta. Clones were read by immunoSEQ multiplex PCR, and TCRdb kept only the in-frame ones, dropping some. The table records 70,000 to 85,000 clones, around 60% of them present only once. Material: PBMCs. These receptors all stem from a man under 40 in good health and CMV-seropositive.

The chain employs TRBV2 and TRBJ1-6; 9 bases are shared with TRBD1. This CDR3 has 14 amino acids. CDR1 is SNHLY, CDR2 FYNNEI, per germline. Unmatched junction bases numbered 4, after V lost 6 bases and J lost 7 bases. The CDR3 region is CASRPDRGNSPLHF. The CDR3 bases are TGTGCCAGCAGACCTGACAGGGGGAATTCACCCCTCCACTTT.

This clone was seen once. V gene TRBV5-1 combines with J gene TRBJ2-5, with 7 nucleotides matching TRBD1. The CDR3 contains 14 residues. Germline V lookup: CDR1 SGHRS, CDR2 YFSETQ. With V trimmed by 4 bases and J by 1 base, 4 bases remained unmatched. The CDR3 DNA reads TGCGCCAGCAGCGCCGGGACAGTCCAAGAGACCCAGTACTTC. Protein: CASSAGTVQETQYF.

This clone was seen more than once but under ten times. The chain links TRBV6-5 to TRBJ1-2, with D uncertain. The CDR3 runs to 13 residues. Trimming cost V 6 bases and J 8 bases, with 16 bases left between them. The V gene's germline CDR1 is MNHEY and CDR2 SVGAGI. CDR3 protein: CASRRGLLGGYTF. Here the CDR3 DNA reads TGTGCCAGCAGACGCGGACTTTTGGGCGGCTACACCTTC.

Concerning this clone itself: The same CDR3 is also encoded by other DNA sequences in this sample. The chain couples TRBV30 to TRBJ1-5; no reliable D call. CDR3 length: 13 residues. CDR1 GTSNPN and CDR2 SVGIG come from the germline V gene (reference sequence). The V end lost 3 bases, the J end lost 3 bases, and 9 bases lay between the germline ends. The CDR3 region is CAWRGGYNQPQHF. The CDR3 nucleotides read TGTGCCTGGAGGGGAGGTTACAATCAGCCCCAGCATTTT.

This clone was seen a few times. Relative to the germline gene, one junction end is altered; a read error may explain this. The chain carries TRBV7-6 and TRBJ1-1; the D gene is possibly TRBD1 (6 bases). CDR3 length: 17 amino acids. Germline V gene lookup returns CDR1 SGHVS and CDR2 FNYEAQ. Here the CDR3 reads CASSLFAPAQGNAEAFF. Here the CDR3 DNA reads TGTGCCAGCAGCTTATTTGCCCCCGCTCAGGGGAACGCTGAAGCTTTCTTT.

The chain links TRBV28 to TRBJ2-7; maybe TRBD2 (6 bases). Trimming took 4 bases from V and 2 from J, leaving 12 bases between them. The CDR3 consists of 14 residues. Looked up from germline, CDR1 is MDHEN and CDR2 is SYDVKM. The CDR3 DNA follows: TGTGCCAGCAGTTACGATCCGGGAGCCTACGAGCAGTACTTC. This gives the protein CASSYDPGAYEQYF.

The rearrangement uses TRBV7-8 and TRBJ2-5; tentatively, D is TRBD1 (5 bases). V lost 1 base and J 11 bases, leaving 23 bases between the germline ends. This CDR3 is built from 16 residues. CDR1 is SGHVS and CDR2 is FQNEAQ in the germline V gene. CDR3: CASSLEPRIGAAEQYF. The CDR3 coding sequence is TGTGCCAGCAGCTTAGAACCCAGGATTGGGGCTGCTGAGCAGTACTTC.

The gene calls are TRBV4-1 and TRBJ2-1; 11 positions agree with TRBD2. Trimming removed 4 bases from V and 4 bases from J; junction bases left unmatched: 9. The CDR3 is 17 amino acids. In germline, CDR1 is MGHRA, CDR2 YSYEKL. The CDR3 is CASSPDQTSGKYNEQFF. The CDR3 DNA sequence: TGCGCCAGCAGCCCCGACCAGACTAGCGGGAAATACAATGAGCAGTTCTTC.

The CDR3, as DNA: TGTGCCAGCAGTCGGACAGGGGGCACGGATGAGCAGTTCTTC. Protein sequence: CASSRTGGTDEQFF. V usage is TRBV5-5 and J usage is TRBJ2-1, with 11 bases matching TRBD1. CDR1 SGHKS and CDR2 YYEKEE come from the germline V gene (reference sequence). This CDR3 has 14 residues. Trimming took 5 bases from V and 8 from J; bases not matched to a gene: 6.

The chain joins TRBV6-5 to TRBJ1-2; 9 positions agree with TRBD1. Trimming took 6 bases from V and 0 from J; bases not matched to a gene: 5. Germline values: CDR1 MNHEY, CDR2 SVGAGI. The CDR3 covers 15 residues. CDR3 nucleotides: TGTGCCAGCAGCCGAGGACAGGGGACTAACTATGGCTACACCTTC. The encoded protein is CASSRGQGTNYGYTF.

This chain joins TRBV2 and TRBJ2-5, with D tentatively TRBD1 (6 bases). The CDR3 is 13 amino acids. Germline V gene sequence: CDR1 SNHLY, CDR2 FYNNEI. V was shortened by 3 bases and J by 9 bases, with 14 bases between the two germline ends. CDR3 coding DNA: TGTGCCAGCAGTGATGGGGGCCAGAGGGCCCAGTACTTC. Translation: CASSDGGQRAQYF.

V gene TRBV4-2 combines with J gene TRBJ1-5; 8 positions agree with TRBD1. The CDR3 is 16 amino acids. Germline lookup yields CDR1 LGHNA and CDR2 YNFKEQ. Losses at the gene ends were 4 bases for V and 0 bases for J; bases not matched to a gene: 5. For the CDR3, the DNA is TGTGCCAGCAGCCCTGGACAGGGCTATAGCAATCAGCCCCAGCATTTT. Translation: CASSPGQGYSNQPQHF.